Included here is one TCR beta chain sequence, with context. What it binds is unknown. This CDR3 is built from 14 residues. The V gene's germline CDR1 is MNHEY and CDR2 SMNVEV (reference sequence). Trimming at V came to 6 bases and at J to 2 bases, leaving 5 bases not matched to a gene. The data were taken from a study of OX40 agonist ivuxolimab in advanced cancers. Study information: Allowance was made for prior anti-PD-1, anti-PD-L1 or anti-CTLA-4 therapy, and about 44% had some. General study findings and limits: It was not determined which antigens were specifically recognized by the peripheral T cells that had undergone clonal expansion. The CD4+ and CD8+ T cells in the blood had expanded clonally by week 6 at 0.1 to 3.0 mg/kg. The 0.1-3.0 mg/kg partial responders had among the lowest clonal expansion.

TCRdb's table, derived via immunoSEQ multiplex PCR, lists solely in-frame clones and lacks some. The profile covers fewer than 25,000 clones, with about 86% appearing a single time and around 27% taken by the ten largest. This clonotype originated in an adult with an advanced solid tumor such as melanoma, head and neck, liver or kidney cancer. This chain joins TRBV27 and TRBJ2-7; 9 bases are a match to TRBD1. The sample was CD4+ or CD8+ T cells sorted from blood, taken in a trial of the OX40 agonist ivuxolimab. CDR3 amino acids: CASRRTGAAYEQYF. CDR3 in DNA: TGTGCCAGCAGGAGGACAGGGGCAGCCTACGAGCAGTACTTC.